This entry describes one T cell receptor beta chain. Its antigen is undetermined. The entry originates in a study of T cell responses to AZD1222 COVID-19 vaccine. Study-wide findings and caveats: Regions 160-218 and 743-854 held dominance among vaccine-associated CD4 TCRs, which spanned spike.

Data came from immunoSEQ multiplex PCR; TCRdb stores just in-frame clones and leaves some out. The data hold over 110,000 clones, with roughly 89% observed a single time. In germline, CDR1 is MNHEY, CDR2 SVGEGT. This CDR3 spans 13 amino acids. The V gene lost 4 bases and the J gene lost 4 bases, with 7 bases spanning the gap. The sequence was obtained from an adult in good health. The input for sequencing was peripheral blood, taken on day 0 of AZD1222 vaccination. The rearrangement joins TRBV6-2 or TRBV6-3 to TRBJ2-2; D unresolved. This chain's CDR3 is CASSSPLTGELFF. In DNA, the CDR3 is TGTGCCAGCAGTTCCCCCCTCACCGGGGAGCTGTTTTTT.